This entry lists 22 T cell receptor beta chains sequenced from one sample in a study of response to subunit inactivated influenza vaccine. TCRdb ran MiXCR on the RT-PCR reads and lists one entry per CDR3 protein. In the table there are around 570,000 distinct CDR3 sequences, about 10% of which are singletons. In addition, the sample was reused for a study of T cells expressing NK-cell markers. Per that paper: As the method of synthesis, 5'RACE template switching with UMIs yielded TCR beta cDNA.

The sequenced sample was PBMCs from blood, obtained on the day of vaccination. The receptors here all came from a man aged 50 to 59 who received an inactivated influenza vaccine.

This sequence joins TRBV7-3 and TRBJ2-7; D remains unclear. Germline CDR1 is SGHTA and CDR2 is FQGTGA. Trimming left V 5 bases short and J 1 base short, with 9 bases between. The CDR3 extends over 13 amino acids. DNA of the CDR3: TGTGCCAGCAGCCCCTGGGGTTCCTACGAGCAGTACTTC. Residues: CASSPWGSYEQYF.

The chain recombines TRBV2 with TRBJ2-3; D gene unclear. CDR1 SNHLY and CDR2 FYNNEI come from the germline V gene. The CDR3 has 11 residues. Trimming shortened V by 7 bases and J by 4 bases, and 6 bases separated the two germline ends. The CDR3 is CASNLADTQYF. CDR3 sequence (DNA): TGTGCCAGCAATCTCGCAGATACGCAGTATTTT.

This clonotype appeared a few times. DNA of the CDR3: TGCGCCAGCAGCCAATCAGGGGTGAACACCATATATTTT. This translates into CASSQSGVNTIYF. This chain joins TRBV4-1 and TRBJ1-3, with D possibly matching TRBD1 (6 bases). V was clipped by 2 bases and J by 7 bases, with 9 bases between them. Germline CDR1 is MGHRA and CDR2 is YSYEKL. The CDR3 sequence is 13 residues long.

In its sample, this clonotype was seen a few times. CDR3 region: CATRTVAAPYNEQFF. CDR3 DNA: TGTGCCACCCGAACGGTAGCGGCCCCCTACAATGAGCAGTTCTTC. The chain has TRBV24-1 and TRBJ2-1, with a possible D match to TRBD2 (6 bases). This CDR3 has 15 amino acids. Trimming took off 9 bases at V and 2 bases at J, with 16 bases between the two ends. Germline V CDR1 and CDR2: KGHDR, SFDVKD.

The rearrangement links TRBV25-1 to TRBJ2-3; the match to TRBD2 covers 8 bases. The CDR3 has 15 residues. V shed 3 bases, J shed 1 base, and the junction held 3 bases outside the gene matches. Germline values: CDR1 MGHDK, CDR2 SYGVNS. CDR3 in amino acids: CASSEYGGGTDTQYF. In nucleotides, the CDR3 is TGTGCCAGCAGTGAGTACGGGGGGGGCACAGATACGCAGTATTTT.

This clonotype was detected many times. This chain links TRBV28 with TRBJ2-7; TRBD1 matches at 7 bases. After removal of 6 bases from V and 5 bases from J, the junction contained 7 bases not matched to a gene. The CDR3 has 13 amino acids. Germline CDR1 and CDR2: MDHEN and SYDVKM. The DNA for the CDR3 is TGTGCCAGCAGGTTAGAGGGGGCCCACGAGCAGTACTTC. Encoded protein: CASRLEGAHEQYF.

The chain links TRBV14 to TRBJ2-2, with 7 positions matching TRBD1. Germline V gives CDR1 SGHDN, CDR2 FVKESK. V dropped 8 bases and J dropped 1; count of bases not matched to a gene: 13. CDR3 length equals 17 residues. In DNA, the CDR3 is TGTGCCAGCGCTCCAGGGGGTTGGCAGGAGAACACCGGGGAGCTGTTTTTT. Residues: CASAPGGWQENTGELFF.

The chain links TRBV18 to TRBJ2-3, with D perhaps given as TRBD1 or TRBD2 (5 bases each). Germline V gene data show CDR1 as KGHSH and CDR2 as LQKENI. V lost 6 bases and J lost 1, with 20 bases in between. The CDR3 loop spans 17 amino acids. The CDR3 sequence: CASSPNSPGRRTDTQYF. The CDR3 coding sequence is TGTGCCAGCTCGCCAAACTCACCGGGACGGCGCACAGATACGCAGTATTTT.

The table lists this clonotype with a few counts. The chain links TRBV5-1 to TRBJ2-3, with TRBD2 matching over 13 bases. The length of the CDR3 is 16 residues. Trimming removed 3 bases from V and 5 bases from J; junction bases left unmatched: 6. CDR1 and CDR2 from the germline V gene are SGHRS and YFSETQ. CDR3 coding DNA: TGCGCCAGCAGCTCGGGACTAGCGGGACTAGGAGATACGCAGTATTTT. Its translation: CASSSGLAGLGDTQYF.

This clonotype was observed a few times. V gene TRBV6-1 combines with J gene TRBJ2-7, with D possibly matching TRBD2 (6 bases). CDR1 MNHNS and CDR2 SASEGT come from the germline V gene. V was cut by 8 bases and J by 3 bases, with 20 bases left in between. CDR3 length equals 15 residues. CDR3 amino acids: CASHYTDGLSYEQYF. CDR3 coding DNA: TGTGCCAGCCATTATACTGATGGACTAAGCTACGAGCAGTACTTC.

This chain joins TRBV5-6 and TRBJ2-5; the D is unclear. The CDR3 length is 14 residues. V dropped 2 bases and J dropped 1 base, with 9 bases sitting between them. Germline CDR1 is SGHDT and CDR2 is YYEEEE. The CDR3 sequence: CASSFQNSQETQYF. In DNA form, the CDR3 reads TGTGCCAGCAGCTTTCAGAATTCCCAAGAGACCCAGTACTTC.

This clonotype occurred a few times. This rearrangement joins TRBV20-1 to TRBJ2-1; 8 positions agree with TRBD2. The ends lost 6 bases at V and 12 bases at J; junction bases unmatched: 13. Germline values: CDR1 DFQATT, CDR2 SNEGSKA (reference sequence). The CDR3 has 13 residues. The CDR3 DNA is TGCAGTGCAGTCAGGACTAGCCGCAATACGCAGTTCTTC. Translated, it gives CSAVRTSRNTQFF.

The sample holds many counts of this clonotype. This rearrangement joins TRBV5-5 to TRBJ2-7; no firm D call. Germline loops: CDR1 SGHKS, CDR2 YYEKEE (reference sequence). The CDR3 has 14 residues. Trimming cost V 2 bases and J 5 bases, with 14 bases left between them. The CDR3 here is CASSFNYPGHEQYF. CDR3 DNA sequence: TGTGCCAGCAGCTTCAACTATCCGGGCCACGAGCAGTACTTC.

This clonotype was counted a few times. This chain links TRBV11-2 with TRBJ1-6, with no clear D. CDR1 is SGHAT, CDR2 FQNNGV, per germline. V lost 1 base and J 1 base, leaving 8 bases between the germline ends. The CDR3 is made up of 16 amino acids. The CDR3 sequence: CASSLVSRSYNSPLHF. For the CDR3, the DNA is TGTGCCAGCAGCTTAGTTTCCCGGTCCTATAATTCACCCCTCCACTTT.

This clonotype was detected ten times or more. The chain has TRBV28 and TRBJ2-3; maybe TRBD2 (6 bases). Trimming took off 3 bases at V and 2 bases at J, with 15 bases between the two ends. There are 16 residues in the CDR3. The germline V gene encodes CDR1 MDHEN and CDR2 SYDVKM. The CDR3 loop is CASSLEGLSITDTQYF. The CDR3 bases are TGTGCCAGCAGTTTGGAGGGCCTTTCTATCACAGATACGCAGTATTTT.

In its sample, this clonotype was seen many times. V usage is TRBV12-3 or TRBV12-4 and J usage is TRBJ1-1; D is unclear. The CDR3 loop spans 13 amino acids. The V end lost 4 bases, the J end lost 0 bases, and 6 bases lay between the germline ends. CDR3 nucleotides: TGTGCCAGCAGTTGGAACGTGAACACTGAAGCTTTCTTT. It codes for CASSWNVNTEAFF.

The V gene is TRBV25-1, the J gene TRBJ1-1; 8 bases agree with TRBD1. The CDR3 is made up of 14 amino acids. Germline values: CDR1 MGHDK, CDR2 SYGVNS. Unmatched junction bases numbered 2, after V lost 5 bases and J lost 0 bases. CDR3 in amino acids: CASSQTGVNTEAFF. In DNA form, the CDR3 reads TGTGCCAGCAGTCAGACAGGGGTGAACACTGAAGCTTTCTTT.

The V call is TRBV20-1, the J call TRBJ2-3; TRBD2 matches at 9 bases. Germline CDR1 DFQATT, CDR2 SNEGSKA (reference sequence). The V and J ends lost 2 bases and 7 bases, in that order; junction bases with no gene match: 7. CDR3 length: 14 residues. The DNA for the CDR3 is TGCAGTGCTAGATCTAGCGGGGCCACGAATACGCAGTATTTT. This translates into CSARSSGATNTQYF.

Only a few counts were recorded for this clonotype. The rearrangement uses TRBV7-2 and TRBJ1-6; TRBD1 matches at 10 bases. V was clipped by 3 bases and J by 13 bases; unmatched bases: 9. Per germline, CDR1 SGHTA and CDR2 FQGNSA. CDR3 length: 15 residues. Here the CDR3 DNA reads TGTGCCAGCAGCTTGTCGTGGACAGGGGGGAATCCCCTCCACTTT. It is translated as CASSLSWTGGNPLHF.

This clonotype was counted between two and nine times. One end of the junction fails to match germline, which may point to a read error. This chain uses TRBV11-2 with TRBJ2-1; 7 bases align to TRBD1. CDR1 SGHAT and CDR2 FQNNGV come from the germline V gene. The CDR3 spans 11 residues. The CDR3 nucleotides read TGTGCCAGCAGCTTAGGAGGGGGCCCAATCTTC. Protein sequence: CASSLGGGPIF.

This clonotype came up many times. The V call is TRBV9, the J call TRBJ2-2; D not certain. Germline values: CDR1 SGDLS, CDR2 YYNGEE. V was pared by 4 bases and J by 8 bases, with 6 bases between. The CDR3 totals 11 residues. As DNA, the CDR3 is TGTGCCAGCAGCACCAAAGGGGAGCTGTTTTTT. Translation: CASSTKGELFF.

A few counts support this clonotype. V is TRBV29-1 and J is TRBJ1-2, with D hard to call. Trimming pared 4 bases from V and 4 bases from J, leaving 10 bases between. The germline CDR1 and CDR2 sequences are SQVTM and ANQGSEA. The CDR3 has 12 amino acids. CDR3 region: CSVAATRYGYTF. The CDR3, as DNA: TGCAGCGTTGCAGCGACCCGCTATGGCTACACCTTC.